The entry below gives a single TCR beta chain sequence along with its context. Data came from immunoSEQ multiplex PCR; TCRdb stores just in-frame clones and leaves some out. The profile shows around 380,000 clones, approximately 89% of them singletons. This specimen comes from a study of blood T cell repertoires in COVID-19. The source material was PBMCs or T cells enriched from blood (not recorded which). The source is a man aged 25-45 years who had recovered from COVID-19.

CDR3 DNA sequence: TGTGCCAGTAGTATATGGGGGAGGAATCAGCCCCAGCATTTT. It encodes CASSIWGRNQPQHF. The chain has TRBV19 and TRBJ1-5; D perhaps matches TRBD1 (5 bases). Trimming left V 2 bases short and J 4 bases short, with 9 bases between. The germline CDR1 and CDR2 sequences are LNHDA and SQIVND (reference sequence). The CDR3 has 14 amino acids. Full variable domain (missing parts from reference TRBV19 and TRBJ1-5): DGGITQSPKYLFRKEGQNVTLSCEQNLNHDAMYWYRQDPGQGLRLIYYSQIVNDFQKGDIAEGYSVSREKKESFPLTVTSAQKNPTAFYLCASSIWGRNQPQHFGDGTRLSIL.